These 22 T cell receptor beta chains were all obtained from the same sample, sequenced in a study of a mutant IDH1 vaccine in newly diagnosed glioma. For these TCRs, the target antigens are not known. TCRdb's copy holds only in-frame clones and misses some; the assay was immunoSEQ multiplex PCR. The sample holds 35,000 to 50,000 clones; about four fifths are singletons and the top ten take 2% to 2.5%. Time point: week 23, last vaccination. Vaccination comprised doses that each held 300 ug of mutant IDH1 20-mer peptide, plus topical imiquimod. The sequencing used PBMCs, collected from a glioma patient whose treatment included an IDH1 peptide vaccine. The receptors shown here come from a woman aged 18-30 years with glioma. Some clones in this sample may be carry-over from other donors' samples.

CDR3 protein: CASSPGVPETQYF. The CDR3 coding sequence is TGTGCCAGCAGTCCCGGAGTCCCGGAGACCCAGTACTTC. The V gene is TRBV7-2, the J gene TRBJ2-5; no clear D gene. The V end was cut by 6 bases, the J end by 5 bases, with 13 bases between. The CDR3 totals 13 residues. CDR1 and CDR2 (germline): SGHTA, FQGNSA.

The CDR3 sequence: CASRMTVAKNIQYF. The CDR3 DNA reads as TGTGCCAGCAGGATGACTGTGGCCAAAAACATTCAGTACTTC. The gene calls are TRBV6-1 and TRBJ2-4; D uncertain. Germline V gene data show CDR1 as MNHNS and CDR2 as SASEGT. Deletions cut 6 bases from V and 1 base from J, with 10 bases between. The CDR3 spans 14 residues.

V usage is TRBV4-2 and J usage is TRBJ2-1; TRBD2 aligns across 8 bases. With V trimmed by 5 bases and J by 6 bases, 9 bases remained unmatched. The CDR3 length is 15 residues. Germline-derived CDR1 and CDR2 are LGHNA and YNFKEQ. Here the CDR3 DNA reads TGTGCCAGCAGCGAATTAGCGGGGCAGACCAATGAGCAGTTCTTC. It is translated as CASSELAGQTNEQFF.

The V gene is TRBV27, the J gene TRBJ2-7; 7 nucleotides line up with TRBD1. Germline V gene lookup returns CDR1 MNHEY and CDR2 SMNVEV (reference sequence). Trimming cost V 5 bases and J 7 bases; bases outside gene matches: 17. This CDR3 is built from 16 residues. The DNA of the CDR3 is TGTGCCAGCAGTAAGCGAAGACAGGGAGTGGGGAGAGAGCAGTACTTC. Its translation: CASSKRRQGVGREQYF.

V usage is TRBV30 and J usage is TRBJ1-2; weak D call: TRBD1 (5 bases). V was pared by 4 bases and J by 4 bases, with 10 bases between. The CDR3 contains 12 residues. Germline V gene data show CDR1 as GTSNPN and CDR2 as SVGIG (reference sequence). In nucleotides, the CDR3 is TGTGCCTGGAAGCAGGGTGGCTATGGCTACACCTTC. Its translation: CAWKQGGYGYTF.

CDR3 sequence (DNA): TGTGCCAGCAGTTACCCCGGGACAGGGAAGTACGAGCAGTACTTC. Protein: CASSYPGTGKYEQYF. V gene TRBV6-6 combines with J gene TRBJ2-7; 9 bases map to TRBD1. The CDR3 covers 15 residues. The V segment lost 2 bases and the J segment 4 bases; nucleotides outside the gene matches: 6. Looked up from germline, CDR1 is MNHNY and CDR2 is SVGAGI (reference sequence).

The chain employs TRBV9 and TRBJ2-1; D remains ambiguous. Trimming stripped 1 base from V and 0 bases from J, with 17 bases between. In germline, CDR1 is SGDLS, CDR2 YYNGEE. The CDR3 has 18 residues. DNA for the CDR3: TGTGCCAGCAGCGTATCCGGTAGGTTAACGGACTCCTACAATGAGCAGTTCTTC. Encoded protein: CASSVSGRLTDSYNEQFF.

The chain combines TRBV4-1 with TRBJ1-1; D unresolved. The CDR3 is made up of 14 amino acids. Germline-derived CDR1 and CDR2 are MGHRA and YSYEKL. The V end lost 4 bases, the J end lost 4 bases, and 13 bases lay between the germline ends. This CDR3 reads CASSRREEFTEAFF. The CDR3 DNA follows: TGCGCCAGCAGCCGACGGGAAGAATTCACTGAAGCTTTCTTT.

This sequence joins TRBV20-1 and TRBJ1-2, with D possibly being TRBD1 (5 bases). In germline, CDR1 is DFQATT, CDR2 SNEGSKA (reference sequence). The length of the CDR3 is 11 residues. V was shortened by 4 bases and J by 4 bases, with 7 bases between the two germline ends. For the CDR3, the DNA is TGCAGTGCTATGGGGGGCTATGGCTACACCTTC. Protein: CSAMGGYGYTF.

The chain carries TRBV27 and TRBJ2-7, with D perhaps being TRBD1 or TRBD2 (5 bases each). CDR1 MNHEY and CDR2 SMNVEV come from the germline V gene (reference sequence). The CDR3 loop spans 13 amino acids. With 8 bases removed from V and 2 bases from J, the gap between germline ends came to 13 bases. The CDR3 DNA reads as TGTGCCAGCTGCCGGGACGGAGCCTACGAGCAGTACTTC. Amino acids: CASCRDGAYEQYF.

CDR3 DNA: TGCGCCAGCAGTGACGGTCAGGGAACAGATACGCAGTATTTT. Translating gives CASSDGQGTDTQYF. V and J are TRBV10-1 and TRBJ2-3; TRBD1 is a possible D gene (5 bases). Germline CDR1 is WNHNN and CDR2 is SYGVQD (reference sequence). The V end lost 3 bases, the J end lost 3 bases, and 10 bases lay between the germline ends. This CDR3 is 14 amino acids long.

The chain uses TRBV4-3 and TRBJ2-7; D remains ambiguous. The V gene's germline CDR1 is LGHNA and CDR2 YSLEER. Between the trimmed V and J ends, which lost 3 bases and 2 bases, there was a span of 8 bases. This CDR3 comprises 13 residues. The CDR3 loop is CASSQGRAYEQYF. The CDR3 DNA sequence: TGCGCCAGCAGCCAGGGTAGGGCCTACGAGCAGTACTTC.

The chain recombines TRBV5-4 with TRBJ2-1, with D perhaps TRBD1 or TRBD2 (5 bases each). This CDR3 has 14 residues. Germline V lookup: CDR1 SGHNT, CDR2 YYREEE (reference sequence). V gave up 3 bases and J gave up 3 bases, with 10 bases separating them. This CDR3 is CASSSGALYNEQFF. CDR3 sequence (DNA): TGTGCCAGCAGCTCCGGGGCCCTCTACAATGAGCAGTTCTTC.

The J gene is TRBJ2-7, the V gene TRBV29-1; 7 bases are shared with TRBD1. In germline, CDR1 is SQVTM, CDR2 ANQGSEA. V dropped 4 bases and J dropped 3; count of bases not matched to a gene: 6. The CDR3 is 13 amino acids. The CDR3 spells CSVGQGFGYEQYF. For the CDR3, the DNA is TGCAGCGTTGGACAGGGTTTTGGCTACGAGCAGTACTTC.

The chain employs TRBV5-6 and TRBJ2-7; D call uncertain. V was pared by 2 bases and J by 1 base, with 10 bases between. Per germline, CDR1 SGHDT and CDR2 YYEEEE. The CDR3 loop spans 14 amino acids. CDR3 sequence reads: CASSFTRYSYEQYF. In DNA, the CDR3 is TGTGCCAGCAGCTTCACCCGCTATTCCTACGAGCAGTACTTC.

This chain uses TRBV10-1 with TRBJ1-4; D is possibly TRBD1 (6 bases). Germline values: CDR1 WNHNN, CDR2 SYGVQD (reference sequence). The CDR3 contains 20 residues. Trimming shortened V by 2 bases and J by 1 base, and 23 bases separated the two germline ends. CDR3 in amino acids: CASSEGATVRGGITNEKLFF. The CDR3 nucleotides read TGCGCCAGCAGTGAGGGGGCCACCGTCAGGGGTGGAATAACTAATGAAAAACTGTTTTTT.

The V call is TRBV7-9, the J call TRBJ2-1; TRBD2 matches at 9 bases. V shed 5 bases, J shed 0 bases, and the junction held 8 bases outside the gene matches. Germline loops: CDR1 SEHNR, CDR2 FQNEAQ (reference sequence). The CDR3 runs to 17 residues. The CDR3 spells CASSGASGASSYNEQFF. CDR3 nucleotide sequence: TGTGCCAGCAGCGGGGCTAGCGGGGCTTCCTCCTACAATGAGCAGTTCTTC.

A note on this clone: Compared with germline, one end of the junction differs, possibly owing to a read error. The CDR3 loop reads CASSATRGKIGELFF. CDR3 in DNA: TGTGCTAGCAGTGCGACCCGGGGGAAGATCGGGGAGCTGTTTTTT. This sequence joins TRBV7-7 and TRBJ2-2; maybe TRBD2 (6 bases). The CDR3 runs 15 residues. Germline V gene lookup returns CDR1 SSHAT and CDR2 FNYEAQ (reference sequence).

Written as DNA, the CDR3 is TGTGCCAGCAGTGGGGGCTTAGCTGAAGCTTTCTTT. Protein: CASSGGLAEAFF. This chain joins TRBV27 and TRBJ1-1; weak D call: TRBD1 (6 bases). Germline assignment: CDR1 MNHEY and CDR2 SMNVEV (reference sequence). Trimming took off 5 bases at V and 6 bases at J, with 10 bases between the two ends. The CDR3 length is 12 residues.

The chain recombines TRBV7-9 with TRBJ2-1; TRBD2 is a possible D gene (7 bases). There are 14 residues in the CDR3. The V gene lost 3 bases and the J gene lost 8 bases, with 14 bases spanning the gap. Germline CDR1 is SEHNR and CDR2 is FQNEAQ (reference sequence). The CDR3 protein is CASSFTGRADEQFF. The CDR3 nucleotides read TGTGCCAGCAGCTTCACAGGGAGGGCAGATGAGCAGTTCTTC.

The chain has TRBV2 and TRBJ2-7; weak D call: TRBD2 (6 bases). The CDR3 spans 13 residues. Trimming pared 7 bases from V and 0 bases from J, leaving 10 bases between. Germline CDR1 and CDR2: SNHLY and FYNNEI. CDR3 region: CASKGGDSYEQYF. The DNA for the CDR3 is TGTGCCAGCAAAGGCGGGGACTCCTACGAGCAGTACTTC.

The rearrangement uses TRBV7-9 and TRBJ2-7; 7 bases align to TRBD1. With V trimmed by 8 bases and J by 2 bases, 15 bases remained unmatched. The germline CDR1 and CDR2 sequences are SEHNR and FQNEAQ (reference sequence). The CDR3 is 16 residues long. CDR3 DNA: TGTGCCAGCTCCGGCCCCAACAGGGGACCTACCTACGAGCAGTACTTC. Translation gives CASSGPNRGPTYEQYF.